These 30 T cell receptor beta chains share one sample of origin, sequenced in a study of shared clonotypes between healthy human individuals. Sequencing was performed with immunoSEQ multiplex PCR; in TCRdb, only in-frame clones are kept and a portion is missing. The sample holds about 2 million clones, about 95% seen once. CD45RO negativity and positive selection for CCR7 defined naive CD8 cells, a population that excluded terminally differentiated effector memory CD45RA+ cells. Specimen: naive CD8+ T cells sorted from blood. The origin of the receptors is a man aged 18 to 29 in good health.

In its sample, this clone was seen once. The V gene is TRBV5-4, the J gene TRBJ2-5; no firm D call. CDR3 length: 11 residues. The V end was cut by 3 bases, the J end by 4 bases, with 4 bases between. Germline CDR1 is SGHNT and CDR2 is YYREEE (reference sequence). The DNA for the CDR3 is TGTGCCAGCAGCTATCTAGAGACCCAGTACTTC. It translates to CASSYLETQYF.

CDR3 in amino acids: CASCTAPANTGELFF. Written as DNA, the CDR3 is TGTGCCAGCTGTACAGCCCCCGCGAACACCGGGGAGCTGTTTTTT. The chain joins TRBV6-1 to TRBJ2-2, with D unclear. This CDR3 region has 15 residues. CDR1 is MNHNS and CDR2 is SASEGT in the germline V gene. Trimming cost V 8 bases and J 0 bases, with 13 bases left between them.

In this sample, this clone turned up once. The chain uses TRBV10-3 and TRBJ2-2, with 9 bases that match TRBD2. The CDR3 extends over 19 amino acids. Germline V CDR1 and CDR2: ENHRY, SYGVKD. The V gene end was trimmed by 0 bases and the J gene end by 4 bases; junction bases not matched to a gene: 12. This chain's CDR3 is CAISESRTSDKRRTGELFF. Here the CDR3 DNA reads TGTGCCATCAGTGAGTCGAGGACTAGCGACAAACGGCGCACCGGGGAGCTGTTTTTT.

The V call is TRBV28, the J call TRBJ1-6, with D tentatively TRBD1 (5 bases). CDR3 length: 17 residues. Deletions cut 1 base from V and 0 bases from J, with 10 bases between. Germline CDR1 is MDHEN and CDR2 is SYDVKM. CDR3 amino acids: CASSLYLTASYNSPLHF. DNA for the CDR3: TGTGCCAGCAGTTTATATTTGACAGCCTCCTATAATTCACCCCTCCACTTT.

The rearrangement links TRBV5-1 to TRBJ2-3, with TRBD1 as a possible D gene (5 bases). The CDR3 is 14 amino acids. The V gene lost 4 bases and the J gene lost 3 bases, with 12 bases spanning the gap. Germline V gene sequence: CDR1 SGHRS, CDR2 YFSETQ. The CDR3 DNA is TGCGCCAGCAGCCCGTACGGACAAACAGATACGCAGTATTTT. Translating it yields CASSPYGQTDTQYF.

The rearrangement uses TRBV15 and TRBJ2-2; 11 nucleotides line up with TRBD2. CDR1 is LNHNV, CDR2 YYDKDF, per germline (reference sequence). Unmatched junction bases numbered 4, after V lost 5 bases and J lost 5 bases. This CDR3 is built from 15 residues. This chain's CDR3 is CATSVAGGGTGELFF. The DNA of the CDR3 is TGTGCCACCAGCGTAGCGGGAGGGGGGACCGGGGAGCTGTTTTTT.

V gene TRBV30 combines with J gene TRBJ1-5; D unclear. The V and J ends lost 2 bases and 7 bases respectively, with 12 bases between them. CDR3 length equals 13 residues. CDR1 GTSNPN and CDR2 SVGIG come from the germline V gene (reference sequence). Here the CDR3 DNA reads TGTGCCTGGAGTCCCGCCCTAGGGCAGCCCCAGCATTTT. It is translated as CAWSPALGQPQHF.

The gene calls are TRBV5-5 and TRBJ2-7; 10 bases are a match to TRBD2. There are 18 residues in the CDR3. V trimming: 4 bases; J trimming: 0 bases; junction bases outside the gene matches: 13. Germline CDR1 SGHKS, CDR2 YYEKEE (reference sequence). The CDR3 coding sequence is TGTGCCAGCAGCCCAACCCAGCTAGCGGGAGAGCTCTCCTACGAGCAGTACTTC. Translating gives CASSPTQLAGELSYEQYF. The variable domain in full, completed from reference TRBV5-5 and TRBJ2-7, reads DAGVTQSPTHLIKTRGQQVTLRCSPISGHKSVSWYQQVLGQGPQFIFQYYEKEERGRGNFPDRFSARQFPNYSSELNVNALLLGDSALYLCASSPTQLAGELSYEQYFGPGTRLTVT.

This sequence joins TRBV7-9 and TRBJ2-7; 7 bases fit TRBD1. V lost 2 bases, J lost 1 base, and 8 bases stayed unmatched. This CDR3 has 16 amino acids. Germline assignment: CDR1 SEHNR and CDR2 FQNEAQ (reference sequence). CDR3 nucleotides: TGTGCCAGCAGCTTATTTGAGGGGGCAGGGTCCTACGAGCAGTACTTC. This sequence encodes CASSLFEGAGSYEQYF.

Points on this clone: Other DNA sequences in this sample translate to the same CDR3. V usage is TRBV7-9 and J usage is TRBJ2-2; D not resolved. V shed 5 bases and J shed 6 bases, with 4 bases lying between them. The CDR3 contains 11 residues. The germline CDR1 and CDR2 sequences are SEHNR and FQNEAQ (reference sequence). The CDR3 region is CASSRPGELFF. In DNA, the CDR3 is TGTGCCAGCAGCCGTCCCGGGGAGCTGTTTTTT.

V is TRBV14 and J is TRBJ1-1; D is uncertain. There are 16 residues in the CDR3. Trimming stripped 1 base from V and 3 bases from J, with 15 bases between. The germline V gene has CDR1 SGHDN and CDR2 FVKESK. CDR3 nucleotides: TGTGCCAGCAGCCAAGCCTGGGCAAGAAGGGACACTGAAGCTTTCTTT. Its protein is CASSQAWARRDTEAFF.

The chain combines TRBV30 with TRBJ1-1, with 7 positions matching TRBD1. Trimming cost V 0 bases and J 1 base; bases outside gene matches: 5. The germline V gene has CDR1 GTSNPN and CDR2 SVGIG (reference sequence). The CDR3 extends over 15 amino acids. CDR3 sequence (DNA): TGTGCCTGGAGTGTAAGGACAGGTTGGAACACTGAAGCTTTCTTT. Its translation: CAWSVRTGWNTEAFF.

The CDR3 bases are TGTGCCAGCAGCTTACACAGGGGGGAAGAGACCCAGTACTTC. This translates into CASSLHRGEETQYF. The chain uses TRBV7-9 and TRBJ2-5; 8 nucleotides match TRBD1. This CDR3 is built from 14 residues. The V and J ends lost 2 bases and 3 bases, in that order; junction bases with no gene match: 2. Germline loops: CDR1 SEHNR, CDR2 FQNEAQ (reference sequence).

The chain employs TRBV7-9 and TRBJ1-1; a weak D match, TRBD1 (5 bases). With 1 base removed from V and 5 bases from J, the gap between germline ends came to 11 bases. From germline, CDR1 is SEHNR and CDR2 FQNEAQ (reference sequence). This CDR3 is built from 14 residues. The CDR3 region is CASSLDAGSTEAFF. CDR3 nucleotide sequence: TGTGCCAGCAGCTTAGACGCAGGGTCTACTGAAGCTTTCTTT.

This chain uses TRBV7-2 with TRBJ2-5; maybe TRBD2 (5 bases). The CDR3 spans 14 residues. V gave up 4 bases and J gave up 5 bases, with 14 bases separating them. Germline V gene lookup returns CDR1 SGHTA and CDR2 FQGNSA. CDR3 amino acids: CASSSLSGGETQYF. CDR3 DNA: TGTGCCAGCAGCTCCCTATCAGGCGGGGAGACCCAGTACTTC.

The rearrangement links TRBV4-1 to TRBJ1-5, with D uncertain. The CDR3 runs 16 residues. Trimming shortened V by 4 bases and J by 2 bases, and 15 bases separated the two germline ends. Looked up from germline, CDR1 is MGHRA and CDR2 is YSYEKL. The CDR3 sequence: CASSPREGRGNQPQHF. CDR3 DNA: TGCGCCAGCAGCCCTCGCGAAGGGAGGGGCAATCAGCCCCAGCATTTT.

The table lists this clone with a count of one. This chain uses TRBV12-5 with TRBJ2-7, with D uncertain. Germline V gene lookup returns CDR1 LGHNT and CDR2 FRNRAP. V was clipped by 4 bases and J by 4 bases, with 8 bases between them. The length of the CDR3 is 12 residues. DNA for the CDR3: TGTGCTAGTGGTTGGGCCAGATACGAGCAGTACTTC. As protein: CASGWARYEQYF.

With regard to this clone: This same CDR3 is encoded by further DNA sequences in the sample. The chain employs TRBV7-9 and TRBJ2-1, with D maybe TRBD2 (6 bases). This CDR3 comprises 12 residues. Germline CDR1 is SEHNR and CDR2 is FQNEAQ (reference sequence). V was clipped by 6 bases and J by 6 bases, with 9 bases between them. The CDR3 DNA sequence: TGTGCCAGCAGTTTGGGACTCAATGAGCAGTTCTTC. Protein sequence: CASSLGLNEQFF.

This clone was observed a single time. The chain carries TRBV4-1 and TRBJ2-7, with D tentatively TRBD2 (6 bases). CDR3 length equals 15 residues. The ends were cut back, 1 base at V and 4 bases at J, with 14 bases in the middle. The germline CDR1 and CDR2 sequences are MGHRA and YSYEKL. The CDR3 DNA reads TGCGCCAGCAGCCAAGCTTCGGACTACCCTTACGAGCAGTACTTC. Protein: CASSQASDYPYEQYF.

This chain joins TRBV2 and TRBJ2-5; TRBD2 matches 7 bases. CDR3 length equals 15 residues. Germline CDR1 is SNHLY and CDR2 is FYNNEI. V dropped 2 bases and J dropped 8; count of bases not matched to a gene: 11. The CDR3 DNA reads TGTGCCAGCAGTGAATGGTGGGAGGGCCCAGAAACCCAGTACTTC. This codes for CASSEWWEGPETQYF.

This sequence joins TRBV5-5 and TRBJ2-1; the D is unclear. Trimming took off 6 bases at V and 0 bases at J, with 13 bases between the two ends. The CDR3 contains 15 residues. CDR1 and CDR2 (germline): SGHKS, YYEKEE (reference sequence). The CDR3 sequence is CASTRSRSSYNEQFF. For the CDR3, the DNA is TGTGCCAGCACCCGGAGCAGGAGCTCCTACAATGAGCAGTTCTTC.

This clone was observed a few times. V usage is TRBV6-1 and J usage is TRBJ1-6; TRBD1 matches at 9 bases. Germline V CDR1 and CDR2: MNHNS, SASEGT. With 3 bases clipped from V and 10 bases from J, the junction kept 7 bases outside the gene matches. The CDR3 has 15 residues. CDR3: CASSDSGQGGSPLHF. The CDR3 DNA follows: TGTGCCAGCAGTGACTCGGGACAGGGAGGATCACCCCTCCACTTT.

The chain links TRBV11-2 to TRBJ2-7; D is ambiguous. This CDR3 contains 12 residues. V was clipped by 5 bases and J by 4 bases, with 9 bases between them. CDR1 and CDR2 (germline): SGHAT, FQNNGV. The CDR3 is CASSLAKYEQYF. In DNA, the CDR3 is TGTGCCAGCAGCCTCGCTAAGTACGAGCAGTACTTC.

The rearrangement joins TRBV5-4 to TRBJ1-5, with D perhaps matching TRBD1 (6 bases). V dropped 3 bases and J dropped 6 bases, with 10 bases sitting between them. Looked up from germline, CDR1 is SGHNT and CDR2 is YYREEE (reference sequence). The CDR3 totals 13 residues. Written as DNA, the CDR3 is TGTGCCAGCAGCTGGGGGGGGGCTCAGCCCCAGCATTTT. Translating it yields CASSWGGAQPQHF. Looking up the rest from reference TRBV5-4 and TRBJ1-5 gives the full variable domain: ETGVTQSPTHLIKTRGQQVTLRCSSQSGHNTVSWYQQALGQGPQFIFQYYREEENGRGNFPPRFSGLQFPNYSSELNVNALELDDSALYLCASSWGGAQPQHFGDGTRLSIL.

V gene TRBV29-1 combines with J gene TRBJ1-2, with D possibly TRBD1 on 6 matching bases. Trimming pared 7 bases from V and 0 bases from J, leaving 15 bases between. The CDR3 extends over 14 amino acids. From germline, CDR1 is SQVTM and CDR2 ANQGSEA. The CDR3 DNA follows: TGCAGCGCCTTCACAGGGAGAACTAACTATGGCTACACCTTC. Protein: CSAFTGRTNYGYTF.

The chain uses TRBV25-1 and TRBJ2-5; the match to TRBD2 covers 8 bases. Germline V CDR1 and CDR2: MGHDK, SYGVNS. The trim removed 0 bases at V and 0 bases at J, leaving 3 bases unmatched. The CDR3 loop spans 16 amino acids. The DNA of the CDR3 is TGTGCCAGCAGTGAATATAATAGCGGGGACCAAGAGACCCAGTACTTC. Protein sequence: CASSEYNSGDQETQYF. Based on the CDR3 plus reference TRBV25-1 and TRBJ2-5, the full variable domain is EADIYQTPRYLVIGTGKKITLECSQTMGHDKMYWYQQDPGMELHLIHYSYGVNSTEKGDLSSESTVSRIRTEHFPLTLESARPSHTSQYLCASSEYNSGDQETQYFGPGTRLLVL.

The DNA for the CDR3 is TGTGCCAGCAGAGTCGGAGAGACCCAGTACTTC. This translates into CASRVGETQYF. V usage is TRBV27 and J usage is TRBJ2-5; unclear D gene. The germline CDR1 and CDR2 sequences are MNHEY and SMNVEV (reference sequence). With 6 bases removed from V and 4 bases from J, the gap between germline ends came to 6 bases. The CDR3 spans 11 residues.

The chain is built from TRBV7-9 and TRBJ2-1, with 10 positions matching TRBD2. The trim removed 5 bases at V and 7 bases at J, leaving 8 bases unmatched. The CDR3 loop spans 15 amino acids. Germline V gene data show CDR1 as SEHNR and CDR2 as FQNEAQ (reference sequence). The CDR3 loop is CASSPIAGGANEQFF. CDR3 nucleotide sequence: TGTGCCAGCAGCCCGATAGCGGGAGGTGCAAATGAGCAGTTCTTC. Supplemented by reference TRBV7-9 and TRBJ2-1, the full variable domain reads DTGVSQNPRHKITKRGQNVTFRCDPISEHNRLYWYRQTLGQGPEFLTYFQNEAQLEKSRLLSDRFSAERPKGSFSTLEIQRTEQGDSAMYLCASSPIAGGANEQFFGPGTRLTVL.

This chain joins TRBV11-2 and TRBJ2-5; 9 bases are shared with TRBD2. The CDR3 is 16 amino acids. Germline CDR1 reads SGHAT; CDR2 reads FQNNGV. V shed 1 base, J shed 1 base, and the junction held 4 bases outside the gene matches. The CDR3 sequence is CASSLVGSGGQETQYF. CDR3 coding DNA: TGTGCCAGCAGCTTAGTTGGTAGCGGGGGCCAAGAGACCCAGTACTTC.

This chain joins TRBV11-2 and TRBJ1-2; a possible D gene is TRBD1 (5 bases). This CDR3 is built from 13 residues. CDR1 and CDR2 (germline): SGHAT, FQNNGV. V dropped 8 bases and J dropped 4 bases, with 14 bases sitting between them. CDR3 in DNA: TGTGCCAGCGGGCAAAAGGGGCTCTATGGCTACACCTTC. Residues: CASGQKGLYGYTF.